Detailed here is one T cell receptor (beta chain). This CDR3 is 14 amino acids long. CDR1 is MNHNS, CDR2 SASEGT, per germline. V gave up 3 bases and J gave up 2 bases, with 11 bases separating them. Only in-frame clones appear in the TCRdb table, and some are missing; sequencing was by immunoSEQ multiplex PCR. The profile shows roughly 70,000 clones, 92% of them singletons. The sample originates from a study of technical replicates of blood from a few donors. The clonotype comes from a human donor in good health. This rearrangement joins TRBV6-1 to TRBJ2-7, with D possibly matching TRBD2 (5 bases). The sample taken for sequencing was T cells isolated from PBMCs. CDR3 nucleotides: TGTGCCAGCAGTGATCACGGACTGACCTACGAGCAGTACTTC. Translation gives CASSDHGLTYEQYF.